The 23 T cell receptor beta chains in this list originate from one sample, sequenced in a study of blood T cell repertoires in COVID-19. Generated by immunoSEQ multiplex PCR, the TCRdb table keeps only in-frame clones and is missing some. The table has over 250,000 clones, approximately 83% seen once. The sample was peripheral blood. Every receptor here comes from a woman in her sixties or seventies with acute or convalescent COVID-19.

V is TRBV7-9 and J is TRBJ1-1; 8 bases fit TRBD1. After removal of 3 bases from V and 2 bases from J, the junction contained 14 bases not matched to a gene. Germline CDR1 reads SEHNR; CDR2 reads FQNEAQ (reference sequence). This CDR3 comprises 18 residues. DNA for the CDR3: TGTGCCAGCAGCTTTAACAGGGGGTTAGGTTGGCAAAACACTGAAGCTTTCTTT. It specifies CASSFNRGLGWQNTEAFF.

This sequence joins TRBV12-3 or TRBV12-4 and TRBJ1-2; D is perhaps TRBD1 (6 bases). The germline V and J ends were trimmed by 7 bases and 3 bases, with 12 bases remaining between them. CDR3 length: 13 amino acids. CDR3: CASTRGGHYGYTF. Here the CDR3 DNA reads TGTGCCAGCACCAGGGGAGGGCACTATGGCTACACCTTC.

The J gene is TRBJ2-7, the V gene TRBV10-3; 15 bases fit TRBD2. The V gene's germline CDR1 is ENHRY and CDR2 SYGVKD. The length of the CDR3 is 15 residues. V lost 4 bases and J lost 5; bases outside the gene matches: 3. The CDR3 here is CAISAGLAGGDEQYF. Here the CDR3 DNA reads TGTGCCATCAGTGCGGGACTAGCGGGGGGAGACGAGCAGTACTTC.

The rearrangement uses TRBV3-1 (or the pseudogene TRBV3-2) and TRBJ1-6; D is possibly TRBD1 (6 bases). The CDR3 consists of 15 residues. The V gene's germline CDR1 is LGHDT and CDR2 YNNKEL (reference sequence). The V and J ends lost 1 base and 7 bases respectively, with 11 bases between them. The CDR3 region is CASSQGAGVNSPLHF. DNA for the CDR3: TGTGCCAGCAGCCAAGGGGCAGGGGTAAATTCACCCCTCCACTTT.

The CDR3 reads CASSLTQRGSPLHF. DNA for the CDR3: TGTGCCAGCAGCTTAACGCAAAGAGGCTCACCCCTCCACTTT. V and J are TRBV7-3 and TRBJ1-6; no clear D gene. Germline values: CDR1 SGHTA, CDR2 FQGTGA. CDR3 length: 14 residues. The V gene lost 0 bases and the J gene lost 10 bases, with 10 bases spanning the gap. Filled out from reference TRBV7-3 and TRBJ1-6, the complete variable domain reads GAGVSQTPSNKVTEKGKYVELRCDPISGHTALYWYRQSLGQGPEFLIYFQGTGAADDSGLPNDRFFAVRPEGSVSTLKIQRTERGDSAVYLCASSLTQRGSPLHFGNGTRLTVT.

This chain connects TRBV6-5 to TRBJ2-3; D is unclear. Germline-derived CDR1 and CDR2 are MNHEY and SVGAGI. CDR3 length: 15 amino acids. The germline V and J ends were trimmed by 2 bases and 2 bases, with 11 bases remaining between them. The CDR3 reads CASSYGAGTTDTQYF. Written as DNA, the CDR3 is TGTGCCAGCAGTTACGGTGCAGGCACCACAGATACGCAGTATTTT.

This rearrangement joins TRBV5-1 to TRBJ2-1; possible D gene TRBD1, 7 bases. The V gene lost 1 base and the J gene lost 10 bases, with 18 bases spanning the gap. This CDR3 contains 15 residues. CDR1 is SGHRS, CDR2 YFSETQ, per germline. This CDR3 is CASSLLRQGGGEQFF. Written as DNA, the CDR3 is TGCGCCAGCAGCTTGTTGAGACAGGGAGGAGGAGAGCAGTTCTTC.

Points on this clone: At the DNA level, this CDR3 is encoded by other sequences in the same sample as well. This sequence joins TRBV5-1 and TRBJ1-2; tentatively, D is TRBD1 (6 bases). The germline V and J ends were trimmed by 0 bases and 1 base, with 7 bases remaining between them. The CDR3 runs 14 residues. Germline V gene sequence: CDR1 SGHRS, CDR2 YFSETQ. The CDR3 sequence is CASSLGQVNYGYTF. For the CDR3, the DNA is TGCGCCAGCAGCTTGGGACAGGTTAACTATGGCTACACCTTC. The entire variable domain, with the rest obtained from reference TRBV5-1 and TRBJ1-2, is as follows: KAGVTQTPRYLIKTRGQQVTLSCSPISGHRSVSWYQQTPGQGLQFLFEYFSETQRNKGNFPGRFSGRQFSNSRSEMNVSTLELGDSALYLCASSLGQVNYGYTFGSGTRLTVV.

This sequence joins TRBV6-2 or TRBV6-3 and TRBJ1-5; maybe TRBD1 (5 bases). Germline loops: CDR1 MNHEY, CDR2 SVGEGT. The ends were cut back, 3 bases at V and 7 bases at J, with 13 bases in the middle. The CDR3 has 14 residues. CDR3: CASSYFRAGQPQHF. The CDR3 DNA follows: TGTGCCAGCAGTTATTTCAGGGCAGGGCAGCCCCAGCATTTT.

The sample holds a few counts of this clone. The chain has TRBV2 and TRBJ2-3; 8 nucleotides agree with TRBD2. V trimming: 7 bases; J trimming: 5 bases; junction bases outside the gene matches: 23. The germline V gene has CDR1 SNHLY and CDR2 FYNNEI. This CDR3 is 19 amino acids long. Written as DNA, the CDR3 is TGTGCCAGCACCCTCACCCCCACGGGGGGGGGCGGGGTAGGAGATACGCAGTATTTT. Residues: CASTLTPTGGGGVGDTQYF.

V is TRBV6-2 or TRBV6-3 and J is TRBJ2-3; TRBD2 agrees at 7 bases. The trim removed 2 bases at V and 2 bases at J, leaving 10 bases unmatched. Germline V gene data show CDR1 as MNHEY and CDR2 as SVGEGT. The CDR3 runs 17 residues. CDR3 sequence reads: CASSYIATSDPTDTQYF. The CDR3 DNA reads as TGTGCCAGCAGTTACATTGCCACTAGCGACCCCACAGATACGCAGTATTTT.

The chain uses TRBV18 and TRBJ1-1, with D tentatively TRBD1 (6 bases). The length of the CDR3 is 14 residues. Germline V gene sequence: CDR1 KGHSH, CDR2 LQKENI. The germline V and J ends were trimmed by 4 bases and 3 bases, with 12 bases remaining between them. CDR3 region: CASSLPDSYTEAFF. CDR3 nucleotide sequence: TGTGCCAGCTCACTCCCGGACAGTTACACTGAAGCTTTCTTT.

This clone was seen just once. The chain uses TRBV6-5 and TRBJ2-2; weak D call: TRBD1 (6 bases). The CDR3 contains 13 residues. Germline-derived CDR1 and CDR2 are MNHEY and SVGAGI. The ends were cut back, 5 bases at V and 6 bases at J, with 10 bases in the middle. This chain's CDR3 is CASSNRDPGELFF. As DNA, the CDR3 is TGTGCCAGCAGTAACAGGGATCCCGGGGAGCTGTTTTTT.

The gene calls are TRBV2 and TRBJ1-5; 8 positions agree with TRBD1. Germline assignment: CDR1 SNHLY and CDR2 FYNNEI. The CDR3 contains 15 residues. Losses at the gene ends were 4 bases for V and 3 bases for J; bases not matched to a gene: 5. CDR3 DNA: TGTGCCAGCAGTGCAGCGGGACAGGTCAATCAGCCCCAGCATTTT. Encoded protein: CASSAAGQVNQPQHF.

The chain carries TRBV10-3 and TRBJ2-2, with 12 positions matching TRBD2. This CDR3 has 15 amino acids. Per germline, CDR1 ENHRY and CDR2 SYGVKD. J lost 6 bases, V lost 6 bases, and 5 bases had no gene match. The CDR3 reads CAISTGTSGSGELFF. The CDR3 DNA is TGTGCCATCAGCACCGGGACTAGCGGGTCCGGGGAGCTGTTTTTT.

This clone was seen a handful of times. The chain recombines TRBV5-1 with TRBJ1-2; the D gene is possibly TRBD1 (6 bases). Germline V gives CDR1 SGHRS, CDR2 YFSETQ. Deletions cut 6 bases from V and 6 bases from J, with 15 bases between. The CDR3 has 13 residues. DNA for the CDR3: TGCGCCAGCACGGGGTCGGACAGCGATGGCTACACCTTC. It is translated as CASTGSDSDGYTF.

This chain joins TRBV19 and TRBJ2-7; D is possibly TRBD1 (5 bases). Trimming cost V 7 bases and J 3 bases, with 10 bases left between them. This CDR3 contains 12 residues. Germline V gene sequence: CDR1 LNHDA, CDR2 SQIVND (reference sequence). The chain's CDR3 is CASMGQNYEQYF. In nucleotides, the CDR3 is TGTGCCAGTATGGGGCAGAACTACGAGCAGTACTTC.

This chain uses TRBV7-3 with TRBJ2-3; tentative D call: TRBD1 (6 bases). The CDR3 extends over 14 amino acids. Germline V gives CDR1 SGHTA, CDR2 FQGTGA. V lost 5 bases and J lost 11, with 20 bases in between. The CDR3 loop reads CASSDPARQDKQYF. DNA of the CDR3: TGTGCCAGCAGCGACCCGGCAAGACAGGACAAGCAGTATTTT.

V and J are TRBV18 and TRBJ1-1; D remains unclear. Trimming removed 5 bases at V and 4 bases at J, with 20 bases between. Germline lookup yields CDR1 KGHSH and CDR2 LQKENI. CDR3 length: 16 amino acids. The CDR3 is CASSKVRQAGGTEAFF. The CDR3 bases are TGTGCCAGCTCAAAGGTGCGGCAGGCCGGAGGCACTGAAGCTTTCTTT.

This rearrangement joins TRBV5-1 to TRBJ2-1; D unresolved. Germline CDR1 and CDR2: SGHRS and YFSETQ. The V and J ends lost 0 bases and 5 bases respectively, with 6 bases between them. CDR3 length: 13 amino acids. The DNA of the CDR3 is TGCGCCAGCAGCTTGGTTCTAAACAATGAGCAGTTCTTC. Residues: CASSLVLNNEQFF.

CDR3 nucleotides: TGTGCCAGCAGTGAGACCACTAGCGGGGGGACCACAGATACGCAGTATTTT. Protein sequence: CASSETTSGGTTDTQYF. The gene calls are TRBV2 and TRBJ2-3; 12 bases are a match to TRBD2. This CDR3 is 17 amino acids long. Germline CDR1 reads SNHLY; CDR2 reads FYNNEI. V gave up 3 bases and J gave up 2 bases; unmatched junction bases: 6.

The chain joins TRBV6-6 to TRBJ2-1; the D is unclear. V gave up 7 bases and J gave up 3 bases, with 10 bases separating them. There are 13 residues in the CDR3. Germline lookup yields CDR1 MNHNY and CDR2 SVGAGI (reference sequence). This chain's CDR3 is CASNELVYNEQFF. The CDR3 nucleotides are TGTGCCAGCAATGAACTGGTCTACAATGAGCAGTTCTTC.

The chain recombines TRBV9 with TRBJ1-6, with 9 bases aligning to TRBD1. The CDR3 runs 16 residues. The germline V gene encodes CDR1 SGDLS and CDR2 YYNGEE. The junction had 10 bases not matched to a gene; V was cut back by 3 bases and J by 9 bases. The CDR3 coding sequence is TGTGCCAGCAGCGCCCTCCCGGGACAGGGCAGTTCACCCCTCCACTTT. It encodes CASSALPGQGSSPLHF.